The source of this TCR beta chain is a study of blood T cells in healthy people across ages. Study-wide points: Diversity was higher, and naive CD4+ cells more numerous, in long-lived donors than in aged donors.

Germline CDR1 and CDR2: SNHLY and FYNNEI. This CDR3 contains 16 residues. A second about 7 to 11 cycle PCR used barcoded and J-beta primers. Unique molecular identifiers of 12 random nucleotides labeled each cDNA. TCRdb passed the 5' RACE reads through MiXCR, listing each CDR3 protein once. The data show about 400,000 distinct CDR3 sequences, 52% seen once. A note on this clonotype: Its cognate antigen is unknown. An end of the junction differs from the germline gene, which may be a read error.

The TCR sequence derives from a man between 60 and 75 years old in good health. The gene calls are TRBV2 and TRBJ2-1; D is uncertain. Material for sequencing was blood. CDR3 protein: CTSSEALFQANNEQFF. The CDR3 nucleotides are TGTACCAGCAGTGAAGCCCTTTTCCAGGCAAACAATGAGCAGTTCTTC.